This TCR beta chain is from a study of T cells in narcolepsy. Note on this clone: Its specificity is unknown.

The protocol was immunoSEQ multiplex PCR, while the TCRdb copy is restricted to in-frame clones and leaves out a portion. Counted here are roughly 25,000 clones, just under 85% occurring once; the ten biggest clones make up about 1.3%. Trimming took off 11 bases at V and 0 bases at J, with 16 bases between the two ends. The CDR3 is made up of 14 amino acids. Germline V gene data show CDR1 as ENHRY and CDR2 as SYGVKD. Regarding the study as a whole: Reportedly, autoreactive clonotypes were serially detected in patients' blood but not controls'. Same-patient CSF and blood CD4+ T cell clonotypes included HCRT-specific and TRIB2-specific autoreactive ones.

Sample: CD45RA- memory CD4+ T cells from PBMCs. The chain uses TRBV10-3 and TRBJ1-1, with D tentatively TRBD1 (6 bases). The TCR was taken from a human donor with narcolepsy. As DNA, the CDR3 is TGTGCCTCCCGGGGGGCGGCCGTGAACACTGAAGCTTTCTTT. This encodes CASRGAAVNTEAFF.